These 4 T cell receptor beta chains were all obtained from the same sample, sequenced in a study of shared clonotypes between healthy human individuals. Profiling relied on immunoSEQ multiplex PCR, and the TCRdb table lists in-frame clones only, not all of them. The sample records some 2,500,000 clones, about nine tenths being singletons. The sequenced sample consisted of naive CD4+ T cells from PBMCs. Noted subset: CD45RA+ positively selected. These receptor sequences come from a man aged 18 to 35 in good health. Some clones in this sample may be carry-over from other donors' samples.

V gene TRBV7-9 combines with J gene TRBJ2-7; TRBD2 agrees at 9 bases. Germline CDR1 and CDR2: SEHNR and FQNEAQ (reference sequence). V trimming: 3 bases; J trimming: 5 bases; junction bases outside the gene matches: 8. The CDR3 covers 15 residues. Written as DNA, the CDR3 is TGTGCCAGCAGCTTTAGCGGGAGCAGTTCCCACGAGCAGTACTTC. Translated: CASSFSGSSSHEQYF.

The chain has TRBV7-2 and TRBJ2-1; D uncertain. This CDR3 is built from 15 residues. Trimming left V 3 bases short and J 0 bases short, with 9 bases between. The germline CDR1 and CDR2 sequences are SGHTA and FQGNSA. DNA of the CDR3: TGTGCCAGCAGCTTCGAGGATTACTCCTACAATGAGCAGTTCTTC. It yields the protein CASSFEDYSYNEQFF.

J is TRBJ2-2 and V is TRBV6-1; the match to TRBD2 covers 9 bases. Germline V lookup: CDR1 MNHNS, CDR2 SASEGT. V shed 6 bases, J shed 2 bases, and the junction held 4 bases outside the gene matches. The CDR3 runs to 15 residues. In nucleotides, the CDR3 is TGTGCCAGCAGGGTTAGCGGGAGTAACACCGGGGAGCTGTTTTTT. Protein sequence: CASRVSGSNTGELFF.

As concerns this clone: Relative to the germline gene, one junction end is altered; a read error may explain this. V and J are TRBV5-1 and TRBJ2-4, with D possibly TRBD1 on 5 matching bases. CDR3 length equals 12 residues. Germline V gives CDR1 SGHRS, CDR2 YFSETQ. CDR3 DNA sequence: TGCGCCAGCAGCACTGGATTTAACAGGCCGGACTTC. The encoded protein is CASSTGFNRPDF.